This T cell receptor beta chain was captured in a study of early T cells in non-severe SARS-CoV-2 infection. The trim removed 1 base at V and 7 bases at J, leaving 10 bases unmatched. The CDR3 has 15 amino acids. Germline CDR1 and CDR2: MGHRA and YSYEKL. TCRdb re-called the 5' RACE reads with MiXCR, one entry per CDR3 protein. Of about 68,000 distinct CDR3 sequences listed, roughly a tenth are singletons. The V and J genes are TRBV4-1 and TRBJ2-7; TRBD1 matches 7 bases. The sequence was collected from an adult who was a healthcare worker with PCR-confirmed SARS-CoV-2 infection or an uninfected control (not recorded which). Sequencing was done on a sample of whole blood. CDR3 sequence reads: CASSQVTGSVKEQYF. As DNA, the CDR3 is TGCGCCAGCAGCCAAGTGACAGGGTCTGTGAAGGAGCAGTACTTC.